The clone carrying this TCR beta chain occurred a few times. Its antigen remains unknown. This entry belongs to a study of T cell repertoires in cytomegalovirus infection. Background on the study: Signatures in public TCR beta sequences pointed to both CMV infection and matching HLA type.

TCRdb re-derived calls from the reads in MiXCR, one entry per CDR3 protein. Of roughly 500,000 distinct CDR3 sequences in the sample, about 11% were seen once. CDR3 length: 18 residues. V lost 0 bases, J lost 3 bases, and 10 bases stayed unmatched. Germline V lookup: CDR1 LGHNT, CDR2 FRNRAP. The study's findings and limits: In two of eight donors, the top clonotype was HLA-C-restricted CMV-specific. Cumulated frequencies of public TCR beta families served to identify carriers of CMV plus the relevant HLA.

V and J are TRBV12-5 and TRBJ2-1; 8 positions agree with TRBD2. This TCR was recovered from a human donor in good health (CMV status not recorded). Some clones in this sample may be carry-over from other donors' samples. The specimen was PBMCs. The CDR3 sequence: CASGLVIGSGSFYNEQFF. In nucleotides, the CDR3 is TGTGCTAGTGGTTTGGTAATAGGGAGCGGGAGCTTCTACAATGAGCAGTTCTTC.